This is a list of T cell receptor beta chains from one sample in a study of T-cell memory formation after mild COVID-19. TCRdb redid the calling of the 5' RACE reads with MiXCR, one entry per CDR3 protein. The data show about 560,000 distinct CDR3 sequences, with about 18% seen just once and just over 8% held by the top ten. The sequenced material came from PBMCs or a T cell subset sorted from them (not recorded which). Every receptor here comes from an adult woman who had mild COVID-19 (a few samples of this study predate the infection). Cell type and time point are not known. Both conserved end residues are part of each CDR3. Each record gives: J gene, V gene, clone size, D gene, CDR3 protein, CDR3 DNA. The D gene is left open where the match is weak. Expanded clones are given a class, and other clones once, few, many or no size at all.

>TRBJ2-7|TRBV5-1|many|.
CASSFLGTGLTYEQYF
TGCGCCAGCAGCTTTTTGGGGACGGGCTTAACCTACGAGCAGTACTTC
>TRBJ1-5|TRBV5-5|.|.
CASSLAGISNQPQHF
TGTGCCAGCAGCTTGGCAGGGATAAGCAATCAGCCCCAGCATTTT
>TRBJ1-6|TRBV6-5|.|.
CASSYSGRGNSPLHF
TGTGCCAGCAGTTACTCTGGCCGGGGGAATTCACCCCTCCACTTT
>TRBJ2-3|TRBV19|.|TRBD1
CASSMVGTGWIEDTQYF
TGTGCCAGTAGTATGGTTGGGACAGGGTGGATCGAAGATACGCAGTATTTT
>TRBJ2-7|TRBV21-1|.|.
CASSPSDQVIYEQYF
TGTGCCAGCAGTCCCTCGGATCAGGTTATCTACGAGCAGTACTTC
>TRBJ1-1|TRBV15|.|.
CATSRVGQPNTEAFF
TGTGCCACCAGCAGGGTGGGGCAGCCGAACACTGAAGCTTTCTTT
>TRBJ1-1|TRBV19|.|.
CASSINTVTEAFF
TGTGCCAGTAGTATAAACACGGTCACTGAAGCTTTCTTT
>TRBJ2-2|TRBV7-9|.|.
CASSLTTGYKAGELFF
TGTGCCAGCAGCCTAACTACAGGGTATAAAGCCGGGGAGCTGTTTTTT
>TRBJ2-5|TRBV27|.|.
CASSLRPSRGDIQETQYF
TGTGCCAGCAGTTTACGGCCTTCCAGGGGGGATATCCAAGAGACCCAGTACTTC
>TRBJ2-5|TRBV10-3|few|TRBD2
CAISESGGLAETQYF
TGTGCCATCAGTGAGTCTGGAGGACTAGCGGAGACCCAGTACTTC
>TRBJ2-7|TRBV5-1|.|.
CASSLVGVTYEQYF
TGCGCCAGCAGCTTGGTAGGCGTTACCTACGAGCAGTACTTC
>TRBJ2-2|TRBV7-9|.|TRBD2
CASSSSGSNTGELYF
TGTGCCAGCAGCTCCAGCGGGAGTAACACCGGGGAGCTGTATTTT
>TRBJ2-5|TRBV4-1|few|TRBD2
CASSQEVIRAGGRETQYF
TGCGCCAGCAGCCAAGAGGTGATAAGAGCGGGGGGGCGCGAGACCCAGTACTTC
>TRBJ2-4|TRBV5-1|.|.
CASSLEAGAIAKNIQYF
TGCGCCAGCAGCTTGGAGGCGGGGGCAATAGCCAAAAACATTCAGTACTTC
>TRBJ2-1|TRBV7-3|few|TRBD2
CASSTTSGIGNEQFF
TGTGCCAGCAGTACGACTAGCGGGATTGGCAATGAGCAGTTCTTC
>TRBJ2-3|TRBV5-1|few|.
CASSLELPTSTDTQYF
TGCGCCAGCAGCTTGGAGTTACCAACTAGCACAGATACGCAGTATTTT
>TRBJ2-1|TRBV18|many|TRBD1
CASLGTGALPYNEQFF
TGTGCCAGCCTTGGGACAGGGGCCCTCCCCTACAATGAGCAGTTCTTC
>TRBJ1-1|TRBV24-1|.|TRBD1
CATSEGTANTEAFF
TGTGCCACCAGTGAGGGGACAGCAAACACTGAAGCTTTCTTT
>TRBJ2-2|TRBV6-2/TRBV6-3|few|TRBD2
CATTRTSRSTGELFF
TGTGCCACCACGCGGACTAGCAGATCCACCGGGGAGCTGTTTTTT
>TRBJ2-2|TRBV19|.|.
CASSILRSQNTGELFF
TGTGCCAGTAGTATTCTTAGGAGCCAGAACACCGGGGAGCTGTTTTTT
>TRBJ2-5|TRBV12-3/TRBV12-4|.|.
CASSLDSFETQYF
TGTGCCAGCAGTCTGGATTCGTTCGAGACCCAGTACTTC
>TRBJ2-1|TRBV11-3|.|TRBD2
CASSLIELATEQFF
TGTGCCAGCAGCTTAATTGAACTAGCGACTGAGCAGTTCTTC
>TRBJ2-1|TRBV12-3/TRBV12-4|.|TRBD2
CASSFPSGRGNEQFF
TGTGCCAGCAGTTTTCCAAGCGGGAGAGGAAATGAGCAGTTCTTC
>TRBJ2-2|TRBV7-6|few|TRBD1
CASGQATNTGELFF
TGTGCCAGCGGACAGGCTACGAACACCGGGGAGCTGTTTTTT
>TRBJ2-3|TRBV11-2|.|.
CASSFRGLTDTQYF
TGTGCCAGCAGCTTCAGGGGACTCACAGATACGCAGTATTTT
>TRBJ1-2|TRBV4-1|.|TRBD1
CASSQTTGGYGYTF
TGCGCCAGCAGCCAAACGACAGGGGGCTATGGCTACACCTTC
>TRBJ1-1|TRBV19|.|.
CASSIQGYANTEAFF
TGTGCCAGTAGTATCCAGGGCTATGCCAACACTGAAGCTTTCTTT
>TRBJ2-3|TRBV29-1|.|.
CSVVKATDTQYF
TGCAGCGTTGTTAAGGCCACAGATACGCAGTATTTT
>TRBJ2-5|TRBV9|.|TRBD2
CASSPRTSGGIETQYF
TGTGCCAGCAGCCCAAGGACTAGCGGGGGAATTGAGACCCAGTACTTC
>TRBJ1-1|TRBV12-3/TRBV12-4|few|.
CASSLTNRDPEAFF
TGTGCCAGCAGTTTAACCAACAGGGACCCTGAAGCTTTCTTT
>TRBJ2-2|TRBV2|many|.
CASRLHTGELFF
TGTGCCAGCAGACTTCACACCGGGGAGCTGTTTTTT
>TRBJ1-5|TRBV7-8|many|.
CASSLVFKEGLKNQPQHF
TGTGCCAGCAGCTTAGTCTTCAAGGAGGGCCTTAAGAATCAGCCCCAGCATTTT
>TRBJ2-7|TRBV5-6|.|TRBD1
CASSMGQGLYEQYF
TGTGCCAGCAGCATGGGACAGGGTCTCTACGAGCAGTACTTC
>TRBJ1-2|TRBV6-6|many|TRBD1
CASRYGTVDGYTF
TGTGCCAGCAGGTATGGGACAGTGGATGGCTACACCTTC
>TRBJ2-7|TRBV5-1|.|.
CASSEGVDEQYF
TGCGCCAGCAGCGAGGGGGTGGACGAGCAGTACTTC
>TRBJ2-3|TRBV12-3/TRBV12-4|.|.
CASSLAAGAVTDTQYF
TGTGCCAGCAGTTTAGCGGCGGGGGCCGTCACAGATACGCAGTATTTT
>TRBJ2-7|TRBV9|few|.
CASSVGVTESYEQYF
TGTGCCAGCAGCGTAGGGGTGACAGAATCCTACGAGCAGTACTTC
>TRBJ2-5|TRBV12-3/TRBV12-4|.|TRBD2
CASSRDREVQYF
TGTGCCAGCAGCCGAGACCGGGAGGTCCAGTACTTC
>TRBJ2-7|TRBV5-1|few|TRBD2
CASSSRTSTYEQYF
TGCGCCAGCAGCTCAAGGACTAGTACCTACGAGCAGTACTTC
>TRBJ2-2|TRBV30|.|.
CAWSPGLLPGELFF
TGTGCCTGGAGTCCCGGACTACTGCCCGGGGAGCTGTTTTTT
>TRBJ2-1|TRBV4-2|.|TRBD2
CASSHGLAGINNEQFF
TGTGCCAGCAGCCACGGACTAGCGGGGATCAACAATGAGCAGTTCTTC
>TRBJ2-1|TRBV6-5|.|.
CASRPDSSYNEQFF
TGTGCCAGCAGACCCGACAGCTCCTACAATGAGCAGTTCTTC
>TRBJ1-5|TRBV2|.|.
CASKGDHNQPQHF
TGTGCCAGCAAGGGGGACCATAATCAGCCCCAGCATTTT